This entry is about one T cell receptor (beta chain). At least ten counts were recorded for this clone. What antigen it recognizes has not been identified. The read halts 3 residues ahead of the CDR3 end, with the missing end drawn from the germline J gene. The source of the sample is a study of T cell clonality in common variable immunodeficiency (dated by TCRdb to between 2015 and 2017). What the work shows at the level of the full study, not this receptor alone: Healthy controls shared more TCRbeta clones with each other than CVID subjects shared among themselves (p < 0.0001). TCRbeta clonality was higher in CVID subjects than in healthy controls (t-test p = 0.018), and the increase was most characteristic of about a third of subjects. According to the authors, finding the cause of the higher clonality in CVID would require sequencing the repertoires of T cell subpopulations. Even though DNA input was equal, the average per sample came to roughly 80,000 unique sequences for controls compared with approximately 29,000 for CVID samples. CVID TCRbeta sequences were reported to have fewer deletions and N-nucleotide insertions and to lack highly modified clones with 13 or more V deletions. Patient heterogeneity within the CVID cohort put limits on correlating repertoire features with clinical complications.

The germline V gene specifies SGHRS as CDR1 and YFSETQ as CDR2. Compared with germline, V lacks 4 bases and J lacks 2 bases; bases without a gene match: 9. Taken from cysteine to phenylalanine, the CDR3 has 16 residues. Shown are 39 bases from within the CDR3, in frame from base 1. Both CVID patients and healthy controls were predominantly of Caucasian heritage. Heparinized peripheral whole blood samples of 5 to 8 ml were collected from each donor. Genomic DNA from adults with common variable immune deficiency (CVID) and from healthy adult controls was the source for sequencing TCRbeta CDR3 repertoires. The control group comprised 22 healthy adult volunteers, about 12 female and approximately ten male, aged about 23 to 75 years with a mean age of around 37. Diluted blood was subjected to density centrifugation over Hypaque 1077 or Ficoll-Paque for isolation of peripheral blood mononuclear cells. Genomic DNA was extracted from unsorted mononuclear cells by Qiagen column purification or by a centrifugation-based method.

For sequencing, equivalent amounts of genomic DNA were input from CVID and control samples. For every sample, a 60 bp segment covering the rearranged TCRbeta CDR3 region was amplified and then sequenced. The immunoSEQ assay, a bias-corrected multiplex PCR combined with high-throughput sequencing, was used for TCRbeta amplification. In the authors' own workflow: Every unique nucleotide sequence was considered a clone and was annotated with V, D and J genes, copy number and frequency. Sequences were labeled productive if in frame, and non-productive if out of frame or containing stop codons. Clonality was calculated from Shannon's entropy as previously described. The predicted amino acid sequences of productive clones were used to derive mean CDR3 Kyte-Doolittle hydropathy. Scaled V gene usage was hierarchically clustered using Manhattan distance and complete linkage with the R hclust function. Clone sharing by CDR3 amino acid sequence was assessed by resampling 12 repertoires per group over 100 rounds. The repertoires were screened for approximately 63 published EBV-specific TCRbeta sequences and around 250 published CMV-specific TCRbeta sequences. A couple of CVID samples that yielded fewer than 10,000 sequences were excluded from the analysis, so 40 to 50 CVID repertoires were retained. This is the immuneACCESS table as TCRdb keeps it, with only in-frame sequences that have V and J called. A part of the clones is gone; compared with another copy, unresolved V genes explain less than half, and the rest is unexplained. V, J and clone size are those of that table, while D and trimming were read from the DNA. There are tens of thousands of clones in this sample, and none of them is a singleton. Roughly 2.1% of the sample is taken by the ten largest.

The chain couples TRBV5-1 to TRBJ2-5, with TRBD2 identical over 9 junction bases. This TCR was recovered from a person aged 18 to 70 in good health. The specimen was peripheral blood mononuclear cells. The sequenced part of the CDR3 DNA is TGCGCCAGCAGCCCCTCCCCAGCGGGGGGACAAGAGACC. Its protein is CASSPSPAGGQET. The full CDR3 protein reads CASSPSPAGGQETQYF.